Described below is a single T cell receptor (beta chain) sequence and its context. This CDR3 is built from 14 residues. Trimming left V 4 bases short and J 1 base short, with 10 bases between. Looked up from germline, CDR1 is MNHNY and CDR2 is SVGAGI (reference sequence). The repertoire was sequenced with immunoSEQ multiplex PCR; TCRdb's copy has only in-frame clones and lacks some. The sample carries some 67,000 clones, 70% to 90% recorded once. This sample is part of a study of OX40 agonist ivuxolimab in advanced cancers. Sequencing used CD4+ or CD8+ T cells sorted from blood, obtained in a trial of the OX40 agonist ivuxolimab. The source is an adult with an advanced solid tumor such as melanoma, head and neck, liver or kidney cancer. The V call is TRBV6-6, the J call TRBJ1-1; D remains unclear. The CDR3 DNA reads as TGTGCCAGCAGTTCCTACCTTAGGAACACTGAAGCTTTCTTT. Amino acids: CASSSYLRNTEAFF.